These 5 T cell receptor beta chains originate from one sample sequenced in a study of CD8+ T cells in alopecia areata. Extracted RNA was reverse transcribed, and the resulting cDNA served as sequencing template. Sequencing was performed with immunoSEQ multiplex PCR; in TCRdb, only in-frame clones are kept and a portion is missing. The sample shows almost 250,000 clones, about two thirds of them seen only once. The sequencing used CD4+ T cells sorted from blood, collected at week 0. The receptor set was obtained from a human donor with alopecia areata.

This clone was detected once. The chain links TRBV27 to TRBJ2-6; D possibly corresponds to TRBD1 (5 bases). The CDR3 loop spans 17 amino acids. Trimming removed 5 bases from V and 0 bases from J, with 14 bases in between. In germline, CDR1 is MNHEY, CDR2 SMNVEV (reference sequence). This CDR3 is CASSHWTPNSGANVLTF. The CDR3 DNA follows: TGTGCCAGCAGTCACTGGACACCCAACTCTGGGGCCAACGTCCTGACTTTC.

The rearrangement joins TRBV30 to TRBJ2-4; 7 nucleotides agree with TRBD1. Germline-derived CDR1 and CDR2 are GTSNPN and SVGIG (reference sequence). This CDR3 has 16 residues. With V trimmed by 3 bases and J by 8 bases, 16 bases remained unmatched. The CDR3 nucleotides are TGTGCCTGGAGGACCGTACATGGCTTTCAGGGGGACATTCAGTACTTC. As protein: CAWRTVHGFQGDIQYF.

Concerning this clone itself: Other DNA sequences within the sample encode an identical CDR3. The chain links TRBV30 to TRBJ1-5, with 7 bases lining up with TRBD1. Germline loops: CDR1 GTSNPN, CDR2 SVGIG (reference sequence). Germline trimming cut 1 base from V and 5 bases from J; bases unmatched to any gene: 2. CDR3 length equals 13 residues. This CDR3 reads CAWSGTGDQPQHF. In DNA form, the CDR3 reads TGTGCCTGGAGTGGGACAGGTGATCAGCCCCAGCATTTT.

The chain recombines TRBV29-1 with TRBJ1-2; D is uncertain. The CDR3 runs 15 residues. V was pared by 7 bases and J by 4 bases, with 22 bases between. Germline CDR1 is SQVTM and CDR2 is ANQGSEA. Written as DNA, the CDR3 is TGCAGCGCTTGGACGGAACGATCCCATCTCTATGGCTACACCTTC. Amino acid sequence: CSAWTERSHLYGYTF.

CDR3: CASSALWEETQYF. For the CDR3, the DNA is TGTGCCAGCTCGGCCCTGTGGGAAGAGACCCAGTACTTC. The V and J genes are TRBV25-1 and TRBJ2-5; D ambiguous. There are 13 residues in the CDR3. V was shortened by 8 bases and J by 3 bases, with 13 bases between the two germline ends. In germline, CDR1 is MGHDK, CDR2 SYGVNS.